This T cell receptor beta chain was observed in a study of cytomegalovirus exposure and HLA in healthy donors. Study results and limitations: The authors enumerated around 150 TCR beta chains as linked to cytomegalovirus.

With regard to this clone: Antigen unknown.

The V gene's germline CDR1 is ENHRY and CDR2 SYGVKD. This CDR3 contains 14 residues. Deletions cut 4 bases from V and 1 base from J, with 10 bases between. The study ran its PCR with 60 Vbeta and 13 Jbeta primers. Only in-frame clones appear in the TCRdb table, and some are missing; sequencing was by immunoSEQ multiplex PCR. The data hold roughly 240,000 clones, with approximately 81% observed a single time. The sequenced material came from PBMCs. The receptor comes from a girl aged 2 to 10 in good health and CMV-seronegative. The chain has TRBV10-3 and TRBJ1-1; D call uncertain. CDR3 residues: CAISGSGGNTEAFF. CDR3 in DNA: TGTGCCATCAGTGGTAGCGGCGGGAACACTGAAGCTTTCTTT.